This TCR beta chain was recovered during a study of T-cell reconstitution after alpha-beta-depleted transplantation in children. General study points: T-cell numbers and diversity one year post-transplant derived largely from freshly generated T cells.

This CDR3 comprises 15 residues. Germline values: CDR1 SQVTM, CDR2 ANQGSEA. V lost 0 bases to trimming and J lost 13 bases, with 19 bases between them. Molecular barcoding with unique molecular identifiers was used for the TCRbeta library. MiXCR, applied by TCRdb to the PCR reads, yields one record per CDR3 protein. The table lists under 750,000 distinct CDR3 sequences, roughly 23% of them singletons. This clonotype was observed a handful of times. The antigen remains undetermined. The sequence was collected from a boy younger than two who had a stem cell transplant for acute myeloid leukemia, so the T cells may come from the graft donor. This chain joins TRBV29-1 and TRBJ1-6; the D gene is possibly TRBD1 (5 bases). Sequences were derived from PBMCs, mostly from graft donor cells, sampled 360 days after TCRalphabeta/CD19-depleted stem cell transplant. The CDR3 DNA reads TGCAGCGTTGAAGAGGGGGTCAGACCTCGTCAGCCCCTCCACTTT. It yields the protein CSVEEGVRPRQPLHF. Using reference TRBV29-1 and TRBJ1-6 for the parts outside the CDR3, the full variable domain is SAVISQKPSRDICQRGTSLTIQCQVDSQVTMMFWYRQQPGQSLTLIATANQGSEATYESGFVIDKFPISRPNLTFSTLTVSNMSPEDSSIYLCSVEEGVRPRQPLHFGNGTRLTVT.